The 24 T cell receptor beta chains below all came from one sample that was sequenced in a study of PD-1 blockade in classical Hodgkin lymphoma. All patients relapsed after autologous stem cell transplantation, and brentuximab vedotin exposure varied. Method: immunoSEQ multiplex PCR; TCRdb's copy keeps in-frame clones and lacks some. The table has almost 100,000 clones, just under 95% seen once. The sample consisted of peripheral blood mononuclear cells (PBMCs), taken at baseline. These receptors all stem from a human donor with classical Hodgkin lymphoma.

The chain has TRBV6-6 and TRBJ1-5, with D possibly being TRBD1 (5 bases). The CDR3 length is 13 residues. V was cut by 6 bases and J by 10 bases, with 16 bases left in between. Germline V gene data show CDR1 as MNHNY and CDR2 as SVGAGI (reference sequence). CDR3 in amino acids: CASSLTTRGPQHF. The CDR3 nucleotides read TGTGCCAGCAGCCTCACAACAAGGGGTCCCCAGCATTTT.

The J gene is TRBJ2-5, the V gene TRBV5-1; D possibly corresponds to TRBD1 (6 bases). The CDR3 length is 14 residues. Germline CDR1 SGHRS, CDR2 YFSETQ. V lost 3 bases and J 5 bases, leaving 14 bases between the germline ends. CDR3 in amino acids: CASSSGQRRETQYF. The CDR3 nucleotides read TGCGCCAGCAGCTCAGGACAGCGGAGGGAGACCCAGTACTTC.

The V gene is TRBV5-1, the J gene TRBJ2-1; D possibly corresponds to TRBD2 (6 bases). V lost 3 bases to trimming and J lost 2 bases, with 15 bases between them. Germline V lookup: CDR1 SGHRS, CDR2 YFSETQ. CDR3 size: 16 residues. The CDR3 nucleotides are TGCGCCAGCAGCTCCATAGCCCGGGAGCCCTACAATGAGCAGTTCTTC. The encoded protein is CASSSIAREPYNEQFF.

The J gene is TRBJ1-5, the V gene TRBV10-3, with a weak D call TRBD1 (5 bases). Trimming took off 3 bases at V and 5 bases at J, with 11 bases between the two ends. Germline lookup yields CDR1 ENHRY and CDR2 SYGVKD. This CDR3 spans 14 amino acids. CDR3 nucleotide sequence: TGTGCCATCAGTGAATGGGGGAGTCATCAGCCCCAGCATTTT. The encoded protein is CAISEWGSHQPQHF.

The chain recombines TRBV28 with TRBJ2-5; D possibly uses TRBD1 or TRBD2 (5 bases each). CDR1 is MDHEN, CDR2 SYDVKM, per germline. Trimming pared 2 bases from V and 5 bases from J, leaving 18 bases between. The CDR3 extends over 16 amino acids. CDR3: CASSLPGTLRTETQYF. The CDR3 DNA sequence: TGTGCCAGCAGTTTACCCGGGACGCTGAGAACGGAGACCCAGTACTTC. Based on the CDR3 plus reference TRBV28 and TRBJ2-5, the full variable domain is DVKVTQSSRYLVKRTGEKVFLECVQDMDHENMFWYRQDPGLGLRLIYFSYDVKMKEKGDIPEGYSVSREKKERFSLILESASTNQTSMYLCASSLPGTLRTETQYFGPGTRLLVL.

CDR3 in amino acids: CASSSRRGTGELFF. Written as DNA, the CDR3 is TGTGCCAGTAGTTCCCGGAGGGGGACCGGGGAGCTGTTTTTT. The chain carries TRBV19 and TRBJ2-2, with D possibly called TRBD1 or TRBD2 (6 bases each). CDR3 length: 14 amino acids. Trimming pared 5 bases from V and 5 bases from J, leaving 12 bases between. CDR1 is LNHDA, CDR2 SQIVND, per germline (reference sequence).

The CDR3 nucleotides are TGTGCCAGCAGGAGGGGATATACCTACGAGCAGTACTTC. This translates into CASRRGYTYEQYF. This chain links TRBV2 with TRBJ2-7, with D tentatively TRBD1 or TRBD2 (5 bases each). CDR1 and CDR2 (germline): SNHLY, FYNNEI. The CDR3 has 13 amino acids. The V gene lost 6 bases and the J gene lost 2 bases, with 11 bases spanning the gap.

The chain employs TRBV5-1 and TRBJ2-7, with D possibly being TRBD1 (5 bases). There are 14 residues in the CDR3. Germline values: CDR1 SGHRS, CDR2 YFSETQ. Trimming took 0 bases from V and 1 from J, leaving 8 bases between them. CDR3 DNA: TGCGCCAGCAGCTTGGAAGGGGAATCCTACGAGCAGTACTTC. Protein product: CASSLEGESYEQYF. The whole variable domain, remainder taken from reference TRBV5-1 and TRBJ2-7, is KAGVTQTPRYLIKTRGQQVTLSCSPISGHRSVSWYQQTPGQGLQFLFEYFSETQRNKGNFPGRFSGRQFSNSRSEMNVSTLELGDSALYLCASSLEGESYEQYFGPGTRLTVT.

The chain recombines TRBV30 with TRBJ2-2; the D gene is possibly TRBD2 (5 bases). The CDR3 has 15 amino acids. From germline, CDR1 is GTSNPN and CDR2 SVGIG (reference sequence). V was trimmed by 1 base and J by 0 bases, leaving 9 bases between them. The CDR3 loop is CAWSGLAANTGELFF. CDR3 in DNA: TGTGCCTGGAGTGGTCTAGCCGCGAACACCGGGGAGCTGTTTTTT.

The chain links TRBV6-4 to TRBJ2-1; 7 nucleotides match TRBD2. CDR1 MRHNA and CDR2 SNTAGT come from the germline V gene. Unmatched junction bases numbered 7, after V lost 2 bases and J lost 6 bases. The CDR3 totals 15 residues. The CDR3 spells CASSDSLAGTNEQFF. The CDR3 region has the DNA TGTGCCAGCAGTGACAGCTTAGCGGGTACCAATGAGCAGTTCTTC.

The sample holds one count of this clone. V is TRBV10-1 and J is TRBJ2-5, with D maybe TRBD1 (5 bases). With the DNA end fitting TRBJ2-7 better, the J assignment may be wrong. Germline V gives CDR1 WNHNN, CDR2 SYGVQD (reference sequence). The CDR3 runs to 20 residues. CDR3 loop: CASSESSTHRKGREPYEQYF. Written as DNA, the CDR3 is TGCGCCAGCAGTGAGTCGTCGACCCACCGAAAAGGCAGGGAACCCTACGAGCAGTACTTC.

This clone was detected only once. The rearrangement links TRBV13 to TRBJ2-7; D ambiguous. Germline-derived CDR1 and CDR2 are PRHDT and FYEKMQ (reference sequence). CDR3 size: 13 residues. V was clipped by 3 bases and J by 2 bases, with 8 bases between them. In nucleotides, the CDR3 is TGTGCCAGCAGCTTGGGAAGGGCCTACGAGCAGTACTTC. Translation: CASSLGRAYEQYF.

This chain links TRBV7-7 with TRBJ2-7; perhaps TRBD1 as D (7 bases). The V end lost 5 bases, the J end lost 6 bases, and 14 bases lay between the germline ends. CDR1 SSHAT and CDR2 FNYEAQ come from the germline V gene (reference sequence). The CDR3 covers 13 residues. The CDR3 here is CASSRQGGGEQYF. The CDR3 nucleotides are TGTGCCAGCAGCCGCCAGGGGGGTGGCGAGCAGTACTTC.

CDR3 nucleotides: TGTGCCAGCAGTTTTGAACAGGACTATGGCTACACCTTC. Protein: CASSFEQDYGYTF. V and J are TRBV6-6 and TRBJ1-2; D perhaps matches TRBD1 (5 bases). Between the trimmed V and J ends, which lost 4 bases and 3 bases, there was a span of 9 bases. Germline V gives CDR1 MNHNY, CDR2 SVGAGI (reference sequence). The CDR3 contains 13 residues.

This clone was observed a few times. A read error may account for a junction end that differs from germline. The chain links TRBV29-1 to TRBJ1-1; D not resolved. This CDR3 spans 11 amino acids. Germline V CDR1 and CDR2: SQVTM, ANQGSEA. The CDR3 spells CSVEELQEAFF. The CDR3 DNA is TGCAGCGTCGAAGAGCTACAGGAAGCTTTCTTT.

The chain couples TRBV29-1 to TRBJ2-1, with D possibly being TRBD2 (8 bases). The V end lost 2 bases, the J end lost 9 bases, and 20 bases lay between the germline ends. CDR3 length: 15 residues. The germline gives CDR1 SQVTM, CDR2 ANQGSEA. The CDR3 sequence is CSVERAGGRGSEQFF. CDR3 sequence (DNA): TGCAGCGTTGAAAGGGCGGGAGGCAGGGGGAGTGAGCAGTTCTTC.

CDR3 DNA: TGTGCCAGCAGCAATAGACTAGCTGAGCAGTTCTTC. This encodes CASSNRLAEQFF. The chain recombines TRBV27 with TRBJ2-1; 7 nucleotides agree with TRBD2. The CDR3 length is 12 residues. V dropped 6 bases and J dropped 9; count of bases not matched to a gene: 5. Germline values: CDR1 MNHEY, CDR2 SMNVEV (reference sequence).

The chain employs TRBV7-9 and TRBJ2-5; D call uncertain. Between the trimmed V and J ends, which lost 2 bases and 5 bases, there was a span of 18 bases. The CDR3 spans 16 residues. Germline V gene lookup returns CDR1 SEHNR and CDR2 FQNEAQ (reference sequence). The CDR3 region is CASSLIEGSGRETQYF. DNA for the CDR3: TGTGCCAGCAGCTTAATAGAAGGAAGTGGTCGGGAGACCCAGTACTTC.

This clone has just one count. The chain employs TRBV5-1 and TRBJ1-2; 7 nucleotides agree with TRBD1. The J segment lost 12 bases and the V segment lost 0 bases, leaving 11 bases of the junction unmatched. The CDR3 is made up of 14 amino acids. Germline CDR1 SGHRS, CDR2 YFSETQ. CDR3 sequence: CASSLDPQTGSHTF. CDR3 nucleotide sequence: TGCGCCAGCAGCTTGGACCCGCAGACAGGGAGTCACACCTTC.

J is TRBJ1-1 and V is TRBV6-5, with unresolved D. V was clipped by 5 bases and J by 2 bases, with 9 bases between them. Germline V lookup: CDR1 MNHEY, CDR2 SVGAGI. The length of the CDR3 is 13 residues. The CDR3: CASSRTVNTEAFF. For the CDR3, the DNA is TGTGCCAGCAGTCGTACAGTCAACACTGAAGCTTTCTTT.

CDR3 sequence (DNA): TGTGCCAGCAGATCAATCTCGACGGTAGGGGGCTACACCTTC. This codes for CASRSISTVGGYTF. The genes are TRBV28 and TRBJ1-2; no clear D. The V end was cut by 6 bases, the J end by 8 bases, with 19 bases between. There are 14 residues in the CDR3. The V gene's germline CDR1 is MDHEN and CDR2 SYDVKM.

CDR3 nucleotides: TGCGCCAGCAGCTTAGACGGATTTGACACTGAAGCTTTCTTT. This sequence encodes CASSLDGFDTEAFF. The J gene is TRBJ1-1, the V gene TRBV5-1; D gene uncertain. Deletions cut 2 bases from V and 3 bases from J, with 11 bases between. Germline CDR1 reads SGHRS; CDR2 reads YFSETQ. The CDR3 length is 14 residues.

The V gene is TRBV6-6, the J gene TRBJ1-1; TRBD1 might be the D (6 bases). Germline-derived CDR1 and CDR2 are MNHNY and SVGAGI (reference sequence). CDR3 size: 12 residues. V gave up 4 bases and J gave up 11 bases, with 14 bases separating them. In DNA, the CDR3 is TGTGCCAGCAGTTTCGGGGGCGAGCCCGCTTTCTTT. Its translation is CASSFGGEPAFF.

The chain recombines TRBV4-2 with TRBJ2-1; TRBD2 aligns across 9 bases. There are 16 residues in the CDR3. The germline V gene encodes CDR1 LGHNA and CDR2 YNFKEQ. Unmatched junction bases numbered 12, after V lost 4 bases and J lost 8 bases. CDR3 amino acids: CASSPGGRREGYEQFF. The CDR3 DNA reads as TGTGCCAGCAGCCCAGGCGGCCGGCGGGAGGGCTATGAGCAGTTCTTC.